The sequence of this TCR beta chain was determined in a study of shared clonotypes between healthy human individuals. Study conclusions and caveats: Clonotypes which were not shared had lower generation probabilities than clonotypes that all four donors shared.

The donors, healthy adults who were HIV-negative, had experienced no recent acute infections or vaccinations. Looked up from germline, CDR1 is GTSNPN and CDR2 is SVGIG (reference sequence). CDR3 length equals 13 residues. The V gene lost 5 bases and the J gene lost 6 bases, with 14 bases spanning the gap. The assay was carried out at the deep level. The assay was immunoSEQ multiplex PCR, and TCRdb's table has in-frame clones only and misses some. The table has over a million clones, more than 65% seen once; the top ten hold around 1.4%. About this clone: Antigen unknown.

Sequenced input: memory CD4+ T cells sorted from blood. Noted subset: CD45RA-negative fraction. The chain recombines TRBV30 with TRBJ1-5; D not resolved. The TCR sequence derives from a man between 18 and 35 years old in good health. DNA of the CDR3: TGTGCCTGGCAAACCGGACCTAGTCAGCCCCAGCATTTT. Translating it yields CAWQTGPSQPQHF.